One and the same sample provided the 27 T cell receptor beta chains below, sequenced in a study of cytomegalovirus exposure and HLA in healthy donors. Amplification used 60 Vbeta primers and 13 Jbeta primers. Clones were read by immunoSEQ multiplex PCR, and TCRdb kept only the in-frame ones, dropping some. The data hold over 150,000 clones, with roughly four fifths observed a single time. Sample: PBMCs. The receptors come from a woman aged 25 to 39 in good health and CMV-seropositive.

This clone was seen a few times. This probably arose from a read error, given a far larger clone one base away. This CDR3 is also generated by other DNA sequences in the sample. The chain recombines TRBV4-1 with TRBJ2-6, with 9 bases aligning to TRBD2. The CDR3 has 16 residues. The V gene's germline CDR1 is MGHRA and CDR2 YSYEKL. V shed 3 bases, J shed 0 bases, and the junction held 0 bases outside the gene matches. As DNA, the CDR3 is TGCGCCAGCAGCCAGACTAGCGGCTCTGGGGCCAACGTCCTGACTTTC. Translated, it gives CASSQTSGSGANVLTF.

The chain links TRBV9 to TRBJ1-5, with D uncertain. CDR3 length: 15 amino acids. CDR1 and CDR2 from the germline V gene are SGDLS and YYNGEE. The V and J ends lost 4 bases and 8 bases respectively, with 19 bases between them. The CDR3 nucleotides read TGTGCCAGCAGCCCCGGGGTGAGTTGGTCCGAGCCCCAGCATTTT. Its protein is CASSPGVSWSEPQHF.

This CDR3 reads CASKDRGFQETQYF. In DNA, the CDR3 is TGTGCCAGCAAGGACAGAGGGTTCCAAGAGACCCAGTACTTC. The chain combines TRBV2 with TRBJ2-5; D is perhaps TRBD1 (6 bases). Trimming left V 7 bases short and J 1 base short, with 13 bases between. Germline loops: CDR1 SNHLY, CDR2 FYNNEI. The CDR3 sequence is 14 residues long. Variable domain in full (rest from reference TRBV2 and TRBJ2-5): EPEVTQTPSHQVTQMGQEVILRCVPISNHLYFYWYRQILGQKVEFLVSFYNNEISEKSEIFDDQFSVERPDGSNFTLKIRSTKLEDSAMYFCASKDRGFQETQYFGPGTRLLVL.

The chain joins TRBV28 to TRBJ2-7; TRBD1 matches at 7 bases. The CDR3 has 15 residues. The V segment lost 7 bases and the J segment 7 bases; nucleotides outside the gene matches: 16. Per the germline V gene, CDR1 is MDHEN and CDR2 is SYDVKM. The CDR3 is CASNPPPTGLGEQYF. DNA of the CDR3: TGTGCCAGCAATCCACCACCGACAGGGTTGGGGGAGCAGTACTTC.

The chain links TRBV2 to TRBJ2-1; 14 nucleotides agree with TRBD2. CDR1 and CDR2 from the germline V gene are SNHLY and FYNNEI. The length of the CDR3 is 15 residues. After removal of 7 bases from V and 9 bases from J, the junction contained 8 bases not matched to a gene. The CDR3 loop reads CASTPRTSGRTEQFF. The CDR3 DNA reads as TGTGCCAGCACCCCCAGGACTAGCGGGAGGACTGAGCAGTTCTTC. Based on the CDR3 plus reference TRBV2 and TRBJ2-1, the full variable domain is EPEVTQTPSHQVTQMGQEVILRCVPISNHLYFYWYRQILGQKVEFLVSFYNNEISEKSEIFDDQFSVERPDGSNFTLKIRSTKLEDSAMYFCASTPRTSGRTEQFFGPGTRLTVL.

The V gene is TRBV19, the J gene TRBJ1-1; D is perhaps TRBD1 (6 bases). From germline, CDR1 is LNHDA and CDR2 SQIVND (reference sequence). Trimming left V 5 bases short and J 4 bases short, with 11 bases between. CDR3 length: 13 residues. CDR3 residues: CASSYQGSTEAFF. The CDR3, as DNA: TGTGCCAGTAGTTACCAGGGGAGCACTGAAGCTTTCTTT.

This chain uses TRBV6-1 with TRBJ2-3, with 10 bases fitting TRBD2. Germline CDR1 reads MNHNS; CDR2 reads SASEGT. The CDR3 runs to 18 residues. V shed 4 bases and J 8 bases; nucleotides not matched to a gene: 18. The CDR3 DNA follows: TGTGCCAGCAGTGCAGTCTGGGCTAGCGGGAGCCACCAGGGTACGCAGTATTTT. It codes for CASSAVWASGSHQGTQYF.

J is TRBJ2-5 and V is TRBV6-1, with D possibly matching TRBD1 (6 bases). CDR3 length: 17 residues. Germline lookup yields CDR1 MNHNS and CDR2 SASEGT. Trimming cost V 4 bases and J 4 bases, with 22 bases left between them. CDR3 sequence (DNA): TGTGCCAGCAGTGGAGGGACCGGGACACTGAGGACAGAGACCCAGTACTTC. Translated, it gives CASSGGTGTLRTETQYF.

The chain joins TRBV19 to TRBJ2-7; D is possibly TRBD1 (5 bases). The CDR3 covers 13 residues. The V end lost 9 bases, the J end lost 1 base, and 13 bases lay between the germline ends. Per germline, CDR1 LNHDA and CDR2 SQIVND (reference sequence). The CDR3 sequence is CASRQPSSYEQYF. As DNA, the CDR3 is TGTGCCAGCCGACAGCCGTCGTCCTACGAGCAGTACTTC.

This chain uses TRBV19 with TRBJ2-7; tentatively, D is TRBD1 (6 bases). Trimming removed 3 bases from V and 3 bases from J, with 15 bases in between. The germline gives CDR1 LNHDA, CDR2 SQIVND (reference sequence). The CDR3 length is 15 residues. CDR3 DNA: TGTGCCAGTAGTATGCTCGGGACGGGACACTACGAGCAGTACTTC. Its translation is CASSMLGTGHYEQYF.

As concerns this clone: The junction departs from germline at one end; a sequencing error may be responsible. The rearrangement uses TRBV7-9 and TRBJ2-7; 9 nucleotides agree with TRBD1. Germline V gene data show CDR1 as SEHNR and CDR2 as FQNEAQ (reference sequence). The CDR3 has 15 amino acids. The CDR3 nucleotides read TGTTCCAGCAGCTCCGCCGGGACAGGGTATCGGGAGCAGTACTTC. Its translation is CSSSSAGTGYREQYF. The full variable domain, completed using reference TRBV7-9 and TRBJ2-7, is DTGVSQNPRHKITKRGQNVTFRCDPISEHNRLYWYRQTLGQGPEFLTYFQNEAQLEKSRLLSDRFSAERPKGSFSTLEIQRTEQGDSAMYLCSSSSAGTGYREQYFGPGTRLTVT.

CDR3: CASSLGGTGAYEQYF. CDR3 bases: TGTGCCAGCAGCTTAGGGGGGACAGGGGCCTACGAGCAGTACTTC. The chain recombines TRBV5-5 with TRBJ2-7, with TRBD1 matching over 10 bases. The CDR3 spans 15 residues. The trim removed 2 bases at V and 2 bases at J, leaving 4 bases unmatched. Germline V gives CDR1 SGHKS, CDR2 YYEKEE (reference sequence).

This clone occurred once. This rearrangement joins TRBV5-1 to TRBJ2-7; the D gene is possibly TRBD2 (6 bases). The CDR3 runs to 16 residues. Trimming took off 0 bases at V and 2 bases at J, with 15 bases between the two ends. CDR1 is SGHRS and CDR2 is YFSETQ in the germline V gene. The DNA of the CDR3 is TGCGCCAGCAGCTTGGATTTTAGCGGATCCGCCTACGAGCAGTACTTC. Its protein is CASSLDFSGSAYEQYF.

The chain recombines TRBV7-2 with TRBJ2-3; 9 nucleotides agree with TRBD2. Germline V gene lookup returns CDR1 SGHTA and CDR2 FQGNSA. This CDR3 has 16 amino acids. V shed 1 base and J 7 bases; nucleotides not matched to a gene: 9. The CDR3 coding sequence is TGTGCCAGCAGCTTAGACTCCAGCGGGAGGCGTAATACGCAGTATTTT. Translated: CASSLDSSGRRNTQYF.

The rearrangement joins TRBV7-9 to TRBJ2-2; a possible D gene is TRBD2 (6 bases). Germline V gene sequence: CDR1 SEHNR, CDR2 FQNEAQ (reference sequence). V was cut by 5 bases and J by 4 bases, with 8 bases left in between. The CDR3 loop spans 13 amino acids. DNA for the CDR3: TGTGCCAGCAGCACGACTAGCACCGGGGAGCTGTTTTTT. Its protein product is CASSTTSTGELFF.

The gene calls are TRBV6-6 and TRBJ2-2; perhaps TRBD2 as D (6 bases). In germline, CDR1 is MNHNY, CDR2 SVGAGI (reference sequence). The CDR3 consists of 15 residues. Between the trimmed V and J ends, which lost 6 bases and 3 bases, there was a span of 14 bases. CDR3 bases: TGTGCCAGCAGGGATAGCGGAACCTACACCGGGGAGCTGTTTTTT. Its translation: CASRDSGTYTGELFF.

The rearrangement uses TRBV28 and TRBJ2-6; 12 nucleotides align to TRBD1. The CDR3 contains 20 residues. Germline V gives CDR1 MDHEN, CDR2 SYDVKM. Unmatched junction bases numbered 9, after V lost 2 bases and J lost 1 base. The CDR3 sequence is CASSLRDRGRPPSGANVLTF. The CDR3 DNA reads TGTGCCAGCAGTTTACGGGACAGGGGGCGGCCTCCATCTGGGGCCAACGTCCTGACTTTC.

This clone was recorded a few times. The chain links TRBV6-1 to TRBJ1-2; TRBD1 is a possible D gene (6 bases). Germline V gene sequence: CDR1 MNHNS, CDR2 SASEGT. V gave up 3 bases and J gave up 4 bases, with 18 bases separating them. There are 16 residues in the CDR3. The CDR3 protein is CASSDGTPSSRYGYTF. The CDR3 nucleotides are TGTGCCAGCAGTGACGGGACACCTTCTTCTCGCTATGGCTACACCTTC.

V and J are TRBV14 and TRBJ2-1; 9 positions match TRBD2. V dropped 4 bases and J dropped 6; count of bases not matched to a gene: 4. The V gene's germline CDR1 is SGHDN and CDR2 FVKESK. The CDR3 consists of 14 residues. CDR3 nucleotide sequence: TGTGCCAGCAGCCCTACAGCGGGGGGCAATGAGCAGTTCTTC. The encoded protein is CASSPTAGGNEQFF. The full variable domain, its missing parts supplied by reference TRBV14 and TRBJ2-1, is EAGVTQFPSHSVIEKGQTVTLRCDPISGHDNLYWYRRVMGKEIKFLLHFVKESKQDESGMPNNRFLAERTGGTYSTLKVQPAELEDSGVYFCASSPTAGGNEQFFGPGTRLTVL.

V gene TRBV5-1 combines with J gene TRBJ2-4, with D possibly TRBD2 on 5 matching bases. Trimming removed 0 bases at V and 4 bases at J, with 11 bases between. The CDR3 loop spans 15 amino acids. Germline lookup yields CDR1 SGHRS and CDR2 YFSETQ. The CDR3: CASSLDVGSKNIQYF. In DNA form, the CDR3 reads TGCGCCAGCAGCTTGGATGTAGGGAGTAAAAACATTCAGTACTTC.

The table lists this clone with a few counts. This CDR3 reads CASSIRDSYYEQYF. CDR3 in DNA: TGTGCCAGCAGTATCCGGGACAGTTACTACGAGCAGTACTTC. V is TRBV27 and J is TRBJ2-7; 7 bases map to TRBD1. V lost 5 bases to trimming and J lost 3 bases; unmatched junction nucleotides: 7. Per the germline V gene, CDR1 is MNHEY and CDR2 is SMNVEV (reference sequence). This CDR3 is built from 14 residues.

This clone was picked up a small number of times. The chain links TRBV28 to TRBJ1-2; TRBD1 agrees at 9 bases. Per germline, CDR1 MDHEN and CDR2 SYDVKM. Trimming removed 6 bases from V and 3 bases from J; junction bases left unmatched: 2. This CDR3 is built from 13 residues. The CDR3 coding sequence is TGTGCCAGCAGAAGGACAGGGGACTATGGCTACACCTTC. Translation: CASRRTGDYGYTF.

The chain uses TRBV6-5 and TRBJ1-5; TRBD1 agrees at 8 bases. V shed 6 bases and J 7 bases; nucleotides not matched to a gene: 11. The germline V gene encodes CDR1 MNHEY and CDR2 SVGAGI. The CDR3 is 15 residues long. In DNA form, the CDR3 reads TGTGCCAGCAGAGCCGGGACAGGCCTGGGACAGCCCCAGCATTTT. Translating gives CASRAGTGLGQPQHF.

This clone was picked up a small number of times. The gene calls are TRBV28 and TRBJ1-5, with D possibly being TRBD1 (5 bases). Germline-derived CDR1 and CDR2 are MDHEN and SYDVKM. V was trimmed by 5 bases and J by 3 bases, leaving 11 bases between them. The CDR3 length is 14 residues. The CDR3 loop reads CASSGTGYNQPQHF. CDR3 nucleotides: TGTGCCAGCAGTGGCACAGGATACAATCAGCCCCAGCATTTT.

The CDR3 region has the DNA TGCGCCAGCAGCTTGGCGTCAGCAACTAATGAAAAACTGTTTTTT. It codes for CASSLASATNEKLFF. This chain connects TRBV5-1 to TRBJ1-4; unclear D gene. This CDR3 is built from 15 residues. Trimming cost V 0 bases and J 0 bases, with 6 bases left between them. In germline, CDR1 is SGHRS, CDR2 YFSETQ.

In regard to this clone: One junction end disagrees with the germline gene, perhaps due to a read error. The chain is built from TRBV7-9 and TRBJ1-1; 9 positions match TRBD1. The CDR3 totals 15 residues. Germline V gene lookup returns CDR1 SEHNR and CDR2 FQNEAQ (reference sequence). The CDR3 protein is CAGSTSGTGFLEAFF. The CDR3 DNA follows: TGTGCCGGCAGCACCTCCGGGACAGGGTTTCTTGAAGCTTTCTTT.

The V and J genes are TRBV7-9 and TRBJ2-7, with no clear D. V was pared by 5 bases and J by 0 bases, with 8 bases between. The CDR3 consists of 13 residues. The germline CDR1 and CDR2 sequences are SEHNR and FQNEAQ (reference sequence). In nucleotides, the CDR3 is TGTGCCAGCAGCGAAGCTGGCTCCTACGAGCAGTACTTC. Its protein is CASSEAGSYEQYF.